Following are 11 T cell receptor beta chains from one sample sequenced in a study of early T cells in non-severe SARS-CoV-2 infection. TCRdb re-called the 5' RACE reads through MiXCR, storing one row per CDR3 protein. This repertoire shows approximately 60,000 distinct CDR3 sequences, 9.5% to 15% found once; its top ten account for around 1.4%. Material: whole blood. These TCRs come from an adult who was a healthcare worker with PCR-confirmed SARS-CoV-2 infection or an uninfected control (not recorded which).

Ten or more counts support this clonotype. The CDR3 bases are TGTGCCATCAGTGAGACATCGAACAACTATGGCTACACCTTC. Its translation: CAISETSNNYGYTF. The chain links TRBV10-3 to TRBJ1-2; D remains ambiguous. The ends were cut back, 2 bases at V and 2 bases at J, with 9 bases in the middle. This CDR3 spans 14 amino acids. Germline CDR1 reads ENHRY; CDR2 reads SYGVKD.

The chain employs TRBV20-1 and TRBJ2-3, with TRBD2 identical over 11 bases. The CDR3 contains 18 residues. The V gene's germline CDR1 is DFQATT and CDR2 SNEGSKA (reference sequence). The V gene end was trimmed by 4 bases and the J gene end by 3 bases; junction bases not matched to a gene: 15. The CDR3 spells CSAKRPQRLAGTTDTQYF. CDR3 coding DNA: TGCAGTGCTAAACGACCGCAGAGACTAGCGGGAACTACAGATACGCAGTATTTT.

This clonotype ranks as medium-sized (0.01 to 0.1%). The chain is built from TRBV4-3 and TRBJ1-2; 9 bases fit TRBD1. CDR3 length: 13 residues. J gave up 7 bases and V 3 bases, and 3 bases lay outside the gene matches. Germline V gives CDR1 LGHNA, CDR2 YSLEER. DNA of the CDR3: TGCGCCAGCAGCCAGGACAGGGGAAGTGGCTACACCTTC. This codes for CASSQDRGSGYTF.

The gene calls are TRBV6-2 or TRBV6-3 and TRBJ1-5; tentatively, D is TRBD1 (6 bases). Germline-derived CDR1 and CDR2 are MNHEY and SVGEGT. The CDR3 totals 15 residues. V was trimmed by 4 bases and J by 1 base, leaving 11 bases between them. The CDR3 loop is CASSFGGSSNQPQHF. The CDR3 nucleotides are TGTGCCAGCAGTTTCGGGGGCTCAAGCAATCAGCCCCAGCATTTT.

With respect to this clonotype: This may be a read error, as it is one base from a much larger clone. Likely a read error: the CDR3 ends without its conserved phenylalanine or tryptophan. The chain couples TRBV7-8 to TRBJ2-5, with TRBD2 identical over 15 bases. Germline-derived CDR1 and CDR2 are SGHVS and FQNEAQ. The V and J ends lost 4 bases and 1 base, in that order; junction bases with no gene match: 13. The CDR3 runs 20 residues. CDR3 sequence (DNA): TGTGCCAGCAGCTCTCATCGTCCGGGACTAGCGGGGGGACGCCAAGAGACCCAGTACTCC. Its translation: CASSSHRPGLAGGRQETQYS.

With respect to this clonotype: This likely comes from a read error, as the CDR3 has no conserved phenylalanine or tryptophan at its end. The gene calls are TRBV6-2 or TRBV6-3 and TRBJ1-1, with 8 bases matching TRBD1. Losses at the gene ends were 4 bases for V and 5 bases for J; bases not matched to a gene: 12. The CDR3 is 16 residues long. Germline-derived CDR1 and CDR2 are MNHEY and SVGEGT. The CDR3: CASSSRGGQGATEAFI. DNA of the CDR3: TGTGCCAGCAGTTCCCGAGGAGGACAGGGAGCAACTGAAGCTTTCATT.

There are many counts of this clonotype. The rearrangement links TRBV19 to TRBJ1-5; TRBD1 matches at 10 bases. Germline V gives CDR1 LNHDA, CDR2 SQIVND (reference sequence). The junction had 5 bases not matched to a gene; V was cut back by 4 bases and J by 5 bases. This CDR3 is 15 amino acids long. The DNA of the CDR3 is TGTGCCAGTAGTACAAGGACAGGGGGTGATCAGCCCCAGCATTTT. Its translation: CASSTRTGGDQPQHF.

The CDR3 reads CASSRGGTTDTQYF. The CDR3 DNA sequence: TGTGCCAGCAGCCGCGGGGGGACCACAGATACGCAGTATTTT. The V call is TRBV11-2, the J call TRBJ2-3; 8 bases map to TRBD2. J lost 2 bases, V lost 5 bases, and 3 bases had no gene match. The CDR3 totals 14 residues. Germline V lookup: CDR1 SGHAT, CDR2 FQNNGV.

The chain has TRBV12-3 or TRBV12-4 and TRBJ2-1; TRBD2 agrees at 8 bases. The CDR3 is made up of 16 amino acids. V was pared by 2 bases and J by 4 bases, with 7 bases of the junction left unmatched. The CDR3 region has the DNA TGTGCCAGCAGTTTACGGAGCGGGGGCTCATACAATGAGCAGTTCTTC. This translates into CASSLRSGGSYNEQFF.

Many counts were recorded for this clonotype. This chain uses TRBV7-2 with TRBJ2-3; TRBD1 matches at 7 bases. Trimming removed 8 bases from V and 4 bases from J; junction bases left unmatched: 24. This CDR3 spans 19 amino acids. The germline V gene encodes CDR1 SGHTA and CDR2 FQGNSA. DNA of the CDR3: TGTGCCAGCCCCTTTTGCCCCTCTGCGGGCAGGGGGAACCCAGATACGCAGTATTTT. It codes for CASPFCPSAGRGNPDTQYF.

A few counts support this clonotype. V is TRBV7-6 and J is TRBJ1-4; TRBD1 aligns across 11 bases. Per the germline V gene, CDR1 is SGHVS and CDR2 is FNYEAQ. The junction had 9 bases not matched to a gene; V was cut back by 5 bases and J by 7 bases. The CDR3 has 16 amino acids. CDR3 amino acids: CASSRSMDRGLEKLFF. CDR3 DNA sequence: TGTGCCAGCAGCCGATCAATGGACAGGGGGCTTGAAAAACTGTTTTTT.